The 20 T cell receptor beta chains listed next were all sequenced from one sample in a study of T cell responses to AZD1222 COVID-19 vaccine. Generated by immunoSEQ multiplex PCR, the TCRdb table keeps only in-frame clones and is missing some. The table lists some 150,000 clones, around nine tenths of them singletons. This specimen was peripheral blood, taken on day 0 of AZD1222 vaccination. These receptors were taken from an adult in good health.

A single count supports this clone. This chain uses TRBV5-1 with TRBJ2-5; 7 positions match TRBD2. CDR1 and CDR2 from the germline V gene are SGHRS and YFSETQ. With 0 bases clipped from V and 3 bases from J, the junction kept 5 bases outside the gene matches. This CDR3 comprises 15 residues. The CDR3 bases are TGCGCCAGCAGCTTGGCTCGGGGAGGGGAAGAGACCCAGTACTTC. This translates into CASSLARGGEETQYF.

This chain links TRBV19 with TRBJ2-4, with D uncertain. The CDR3 totals 13 residues. Trimming shortened V by 5 bases and J by 6 bases, and 11 bases separated the two germline ends. Germline V gives CDR1 LNHDA, CDR2 SQIVND (reference sequence). The CDR3 coding sequence is TGTGCCAGTAGTGCCACCGGCGGAAACATTCAGTACTTC. Protein sequence: CASSATGGNIQYF.

The chain combines TRBV7-2 with TRBJ2-1; D possibly corresponds to TRBD2 (5 bases). Germline-derived CDR1 and CDR2 are SGHTA and FQGNSA. V was pared by 1 base and J by 5 bases, with 12 bases between. There are 15 residues in the CDR3. The CDR3 loop reads CASSLGWRAHNEQFF. In DNA, the CDR3 is TGTGCCAGCAGCTTAGGCTGGCGGGCCCACAATGAGCAGTTCTTC.

The chain combines TRBV29-1 with TRBJ2-7, with 10 bases lining up with TRBD2. Trimming cost V 5 bases and J 7 bases; bases outside gene matches: 11. Germline V gene lookup returns CDR1 SQVTM and CDR2 ANQGSEA. This CDR3 is 14 amino acids long. CDR3 sequence: CSVPWVAGGREQYF. The CDR3, as DNA: TGCAGCGTTCCCTGGGTAGCGGGAGGCCGGGAGCAGTACTTC.

The chain combines TRBV5-8 with TRBJ1-4, with no clear D. The CDR3 is made up of 15 amino acids. Germline V gene data show CDR1 as SGHTS and CDR2 as YDEGEE. Trimming took off 2 bases at V and 0 bases at J, with 8 bases between the two ends. The CDR3 DNA sequence: TGTGCCAGCAGCTTTAAAGGGACAACTAATGAAAAACTGTTTTTT. Amino acid sequence: CASSFKGTTNEKLFF. The full variable domain, completed using reference TRBV5-8 and TRBJ1-4, is EAGVTQSPTHLIKTRGQQATLRCSPISGHTSVYWYQQALGLGLQFLLWYDEGEERNRGNFPPRFSGRQFPNYSSELNVNALELEDSALYLCASSFKGTTNEKLFFGSGTQLSVL.

V usage is TRBV6-5 and J usage is TRBJ1-5; 7 positions agree with TRBD1. The germline V gene has CDR1 MNHEY and CDR2 SVGAGI. The ends lost 11 bases at V and 4 bases at J; junction bases unmatched: 8. CDR3 size: 13 residues. CDR3 bases: TGTGCCGCGGGCGACAGGGCTAATCAGCCCCAGCATTTT. Translated, it gives CAAGDRANQPQHF.

The CDR3, as DNA: TGTGCCAGCAAAAGGAACGGGGACCCTAACTATGGCTACACCTTC. It specifies CASKRNGDPNYGYTF. The rearrangement links TRBV2 to TRBJ1-2, with D possibly TRBD1 on 5 matching bases. CDR1 SNHLY and CDR2 FYNNEI come from the germline V gene. V was trimmed by 7 bases and J by 0 bases, leaving 15 bases between them. The CDR3 sequence is 15 residues long.

The chain recombines TRBV5-1 with TRBJ2-7, with D possibly TRBD2 on 5 matching bases. Trimming stripped 5 bases from V and 4 bases from J, with 16 bases between. The CDR3 length is 14 residues. Germline CDR1 is SGHRS and CDR2 is YFSETQ. The CDR3 reads CASSDRLSSYEQYF. The DNA of the CDR3 is TGCGCCAGCAGTGACCGACTATCCTCTTACGAGCAGTACTTC.

The chain is built from TRBV6-2 or TRBV6-3 and TRBJ2-2; D might be TRBD2 (6 bases). V lost 2 bases to trimming and J lost 5 bases, with 27 bases between them. The CDR3 covers 20 residues. Germline CDR1 and CDR2: MNHEY and SVGEGT. In DNA form, the CDR3 reads TGTGCCAGCAGTTACAGCGTGGAGGGGCTAGCCCTGGGAATAACCGGGGAGCTGTTTTTT. This encodes CASSYSVEGLALGITGELFF.

This rearrangement joins TRBV6-5 to TRBJ2-7, with D perhaps matching TRBD2 (6 bases). With 0 bases removed from V and 3 bases from J, the gap between germline ends came to 12 bases. Per germline, CDR1 MNHEY and CDR2 SVGAGI. There are 15 residues in the CDR3. The CDR3 loop is CASSYSGGIIYEQYF. The DNA for the CDR3 is TGTGCCAGCAGTTACTCAGGCGGGATAATCTACGAGCAGTACTTC.

This chain joins TRBV27 and TRBJ2-7; no firm D call. V lost 3 bases to trimming and J lost 6 bases, with 9 bases between them. The germline CDR1 and CDR2 sequences are MNHEY and SMNVEV (reference sequence). The CDR3 is 12 amino acids. The CDR3 here is CASSFRFGEQYF. The CDR3 nucleotides are TGTGCCAGCAGTTTTCGTTTCGGCGAGCAGTACTTC.

This clone was seen once. The chain links TRBV25-1 to TRBJ1-6; 7 bases match TRBD1. V shed 4 bases, J shed 7 bases, and the junction held 4 bases outside the gene matches. The CDR3 has 14 amino acids. Germline CDR1 reads MGHDK; CDR2 reads SYGVNS. The CDR3 region has the DNA TGTGCCAGCAGTGGCGGACAGGAGAATTCACCCCTCCACTTT. Amino acid sequence: CASSGGQENSPLHF.

The rearrangement links TRBV9 to TRBJ2-1; 8 positions match TRBD1. Germline V gene sequence: CDR1 SGDLS, CDR2 YYNGEE. The CDR3 loop spans 15 amino acids. V was pared by 0 bases and J by 6 bases, with 5 bases of the junction left unmatched. The CDR3 DNA follows: TGTGCCAGCAGCGTAGCAGGGGGCATCGGCAATGAGCAGTTCTTC. This translates into CASSVAGGIGNEQFF.

This chain uses TRBV6-5 with TRBJ2-7, with 8 bases fitting TRBD1. The CDR3 has 14 residues. Germline values: CDR1 MNHEY, CDR2 SVGAGI. J lost 5 bases, V lost 2 bases, and 5 bases had no gene match. DNA of the CDR3: TGTGCCAGCAGTTACCGCGACAGGGGCCACGAGCAGTACTTC. Amino acid sequence: CASSYRDRGHEQYF.

V usage is TRBV29-1 and J usage is TRBJ2-3; TRBD2 aligns across 9 bases. V shed 6 bases, J shed 9 bases, and the junction held 22 bases outside the gene matches. From germline, CDR1 is SQVTM and CDR2 ANQGSEA. The CDR3 covers 17 residues. The CDR3 is CSVPRPGLASMGGTQYF. CDR3 in DNA: TGCAGCGTGCCAAGACCCGGACTAGCGAGTATGGGCGGGACGCAGTATTTT.

This clone is a singleton in its sample. The V call is TRBV28, the J call TRBJ1-5; the match to TRBD1 covers 11 bases. CDR3 length equals 16 residues. Germline loops: CDR1 MDHEN, CDR2 SYDVKM. V lost 7 bases, J lost 7 bases, and 12 bases stayed unmatched. The CDR3 loop is CASIPDRGLQRQPQHF. Written as DNA, the CDR3 is TGTGCCAGCATCCCGGACAGGGGGCTTCAACGACAGCCCCAGCATTTT.

The chain is built from TRBV6-5 and TRBJ1-3, with D hard to call. V dropped 9 bases and J dropped 3 bases, with 6 bases sitting between them. Germline V gene lookup returns CDR1 MNHEY and CDR2 SVGAGI. This CDR3 region has 11 residues. The CDR3 DNA sequence: TGTGCCAGTCTACTTGGAAACACCATATATTTT. Translation: CASLLGNTIYF.

V is TRBV7-6 and J is TRBJ2-7; TRBD1 aligns across 8 bases. This CDR3 contains 15 residues. Germline V gene data show CDR1 as SGHVS and CDR2 as FNYEAQ. Germline trimming cut 5 bases from V and 7 bases from J; bases unmatched to any gene: 13. The CDR3 spells CASSPGQAGVGEQYF. CDR3 DNA sequence: TGTGCCAGCAGCCCGGGACAGGCTGGGGTTGGAGAGCAGTACTTC.

This sequence joins TRBV6-6 and TRBJ1-5; D uncertain. V shed 6 bases and J shed 9 bases, with 15 bases lying between them. The CDR3 is 13 amino acids. CDR1 MNHNY and CDR2 SVGAGI come from the germline V gene (reference sequence). CDR3 sequence reads: CASRVGHDRPQHF. CDR3 DNA: TGTGCCAGCAGGGTGGGCCACGATCGGCCCCAGCATTTT.

The chain combines TRBV3-1 (or the pseudogene TRBV3-2) with TRBJ2-6, with a weak D call TRBD1 (6 bases). The germline CDR1 and CDR2 sequences are LGHDT and YNNKEL (reference sequence). Trimming took off 1 base at V and 0 bases at J, with 16 bases between the two ends. This CDR3 has 19 residues. The CDR3 reads CASSQGRGTLSSGANVLTF. In nucleotides, the CDR3 is TGTGCCAGCAGCCAAGGCAGGGGAACCTTGAGCTCTGGGGCCAACGTCCTGACTTTC.